What follows are 21 T cell receptor beta chains derived from one specimen sequenced in a study of regulatory dendritic cells for organ transplantation (dated by TCRdb to between 2016 and 2019). Receptor libraries were prepared by the immunoSEQ multiplex PCR assay. Held by TCRdb, this immuneACCESS table contains in-frame sequences only and omits some clones. Under half of the omission traces to an unresolved V gene where checked; the cause of the rest is unknown. The sample profile shows almost 35,000 clones; roughly nine tenths of them were found once. 0.05% to 0.07% of the sample is in the top ten clones. Sequencing used naive CD4+ T cells from blood. The cell subset or site label for this specimen denotes: CD45RA+ naive T cells. The receptors stem from a human donor in good health.

V gene TRBV28 combines with J gene TRBJ2-3, with D possibly being TRBD2 (6 bases). The CDR3 covers 15 residues. Trimming removed 4 bases from V and 2 bases from J, with 13 bases in between. CDR1 is MDHEN, CDR2 SYDVKM, per germline. The DNA for the CDR3 is TGTGCCAGCAGTTCCGGGGACTTCCCCACAGATACGCAGTATTTT. It translates to CASSSGDFPTDTQYF.

The chain uses TRBV9 and TRBJ2-5; TRBD2 agrees at 8 bases. Germline V lookup: CDR1 SGDLS, CDR2 YYNGEE. The CDR3 is 20 residues long. With V trimmed by 4 bases and J by 2 bases, 22 bases remained unmatched. The CDR3 region has the DNA TGTGCCAGCAGCCTTGGGACTCCGACGCACAAATCGGGAGGGCAAGAGACCCAGTACTTC. Its protein product is CASSLGTPTHKSGGQETQYF.

V gene TRBV4-3 combines with J gene TRBJ2-1, with 12 bases aligning to TRBD2. The CDR3 covers 16 residues. The germline V gene encodes CDR1 LGHNA and CDR2 YSLEER. V lost 0 bases, J lost 9 bases, and 6 bases stayed unmatched. The CDR3 sequence is CASSQDLAGGNLEQFF. As DNA, the CDR3 is TGCGCCAGCAGCCAAGATCTAGCGGGGGGGAACCTTGAGCAGTTCTTC.

The chain joins TRBV7-9 to TRBJ2-3; D is unclear. This CDR3 is 15 amino acids long. Between the trimmed V and J ends, which lost 5 bases and 4 bases, there was a span of 16 bases. Looked up from germline, CDR1 is SEHNR and CDR2 is FQNEAQ (reference sequence). CDR3 coding DNA: TGTGCCAGCAGCGAAAGCGCCACTGGAGCAGATACGCAGTATTTT. It translates to CASSESATGADTQYF.

The chain combines TRBV18 with TRBJ1-3, with D possibly matching TRBD1 (6 bases). V was shortened by 7 bases and J by 1 base, with 17 bases between the two germline ends. Per the germline V gene, CDR1 is KGHSH and CDR2 is LQKENI. The CDR3 spans 16 residues. The CDR3: CASWRQAAQSGNTIYF. In DNA form, the CDR3 reads TGTGCCAGCTGGAGACAGGCCGCTCAATCTGGAAACACCATATATTTT. Supplemented by reference TRBV18 and TRBJ1-3, the full variable domain reads NAGVMQNPRHLVRRRGQEARLRCSPMKGHSHVYWYRQLPEEGLKFMVYLQKENIIDESGMPKERFSAEFPKEGPSILRIQQVVRGDSAAYFCASWRQAAQSGNTIYFGEGSWLTVV.

The V call is TRBV15, the J call TRBJ1-4; no definite D call. CDR1 and CDR2 from the germline V gene are LNHNV and YYDKDF (reference sequence). The CDR3 covers 13 residues. The germline V and J ends were trimmed by 1 base and 8 bases, with 8 bases remaining between them. The CDR3 sequence is CATSRAPGEKLFF. CDR3 DNA: TGTGCCACCAGCAGAGCCCCGGGAGAAAAACTGTTTTTT.

The rearrangement links TRBV4-2 to TRBJ2-3; 14 bases are shared with TRBD2. V dropped 3 bases and J dropped 7; count of bases not matched to a gene: 9. The germline gives CDR1 LGHNA, CDR2 YNFKEQ. The CDR3 contains 17 residues. For the CDR3, the DNA is TGTGCCAGCAGCCAGCTCGCGGGGACTAGCGGGAGTTATACGCAGTATTTT. Amino acids: CASSQLAGTSGSYTQYF.

The chain is built from TRBV5-4 and TRBJ2-5, with 7 bases that match TRBD2. The V gene end was trimmed by 3 bases and the J gene end by 2 bases; junction bases not matched to a gene: 19. Germline CDR1 reads SGHNT; CDR2 reads YYREEE (reference sequence). The CDR3 is 19 residues long. CDR3 in DNA: TGTGCCAGCAGCTCGGCCGTTGGGGGGGTTAGCGGCAAACAAGAGACCCAGTACTTC. Its translation: CASSSAVGGVSGKQETQYF.

The J gene is TRBJ1-1, the V gene TRBV7-3; D is perhaps TRBD1 (5 bases). V was clipped by 5 bases and J by 8 bases, with 12 bases between them. CDR1 and CDR2 from the germline V gene are SGHTA and FQGTGA. This CDR3 spans 12 amino acids. The CDR3 loop reads CASSMGRLEAFF. As DNA, the CDR3 is TGTGCCAGCAGCATGGGACGTTTGGAAGCTTTCTTT.

The chain employs TRBV9 and TRBJ1-1; tentative D call: TRBD1 (5 bases). The germline V gene encodes CDR1 SGDLS and CDR2 YYNGEE. Trimming took off 0 bases at V and 1 base at J, with 13 bases between the two ends. This CDR3 comprises 16 residues. As DNA, the CDR3 is TGTGCCAGCAGCGTAGTCTTTCCGGGGGGGAACACTGAAGCTTTCTTT. Protein: CASSVVFPGGNTEAFF.

The V call is TRBV6-1, the J call TRBJ2-1; 10 bases align to TRBD2. The germline CDR1 and CDR2 sequences are MNHNS and SASEGT. The ends lost 7 bases at V and 12 bases at J; junction bases unmatched: 3. CDR3 length: 11 amino acids. In nucleotides, the CDR3 is TGTGCCAGCACTAGCGGGGGCGTGCAGTTCTTC. Protein sequence: CASTSGGVQFF.

A single count supports this clone. The V and J genes are TRBV7-9 and TRBJ1-1; tentative D call: TRBD1 (5 bases). Trimming left V 4 bases short and J 1 base short, with 16 bases between. The CDR3 runs to 16 residues. CDR1 and CDR2 from the germline V gene are SEHNR and FQNEAQ (reference sequence). CDR3 DNA: TGTGCCAGCAGCTGGGGCGGGACCAAGGCGAACACTGAAGCTTTCTTT. Encoded protein: CASSWGGTKANTEAFF.

The CDR3: CASSHTSGGPYEQYF. The CDR3 region has the DNA TGTGCCAGCAGCCACACTAGCGGGGGACCCTACGAGCAGTACTTC. This chain connects TRBV13 to TRBJ2-7; TRBD2 agrees at 11 bases. From germline, CDR1 is PRHDT and CDR2 FYEKMQ (reference sequence). The J segment lost 2 bases and the V segment lost 5 bases, leaving 5 bases of the junction unmatched. The CDR3 is 15 amino acids.

CDR3 amino acids: CASSRAGLDYEQYF. The CDR3 nucleotides read TGTGCCAGCTCAAGGGCGGGGTTGGATTACGAGCAGTACTTC. V gene TRBV18 combines with J gene TRBJ2-7; D perhaps matches TRBD2 (6 bases). This CDR3 contains 14 residues. The ends were cut back, 5 bases at V and 4 bases at J, with 15 bases in the middle. The germline CDR1 and CDR2 sequences are KGHSH and LQKENI.

The J gene is TRBJ2-5, the V gene TRBV14; D unresolved. Germline assignment: CDR1 SGHDN and CDR2 FVKESK. The V and J ends lost 4 bases and 3 bases respectively, with 3 bases between them. The CDR3 extends over 11 amino acids. Here the CDR3 DNA reads TGTGCCAGCAGCCGCGAAGAGACCCAGTACTTC. Translating gives CASSREETQYF.

The gene calls are TRBV7-4 and TRBJ1-5; D is undetermined. V lost 4 bases, J lost 1 base, and 17 bases lay in between. Germline CDR1 is SGHVT and CDR2 is SQSDAQ. The CDR3 is 17 residues long. The CDR3 sequence: CASSSGPPPRSNQPQHF. The CDR3 DNA is TGTGCCAGCAGCTCTGGCCCTCCGCCACGGAGCAATCAGCCCCAGCATTTT.

The CDR3 region is CSARTTDTQYF. In nucleotides, the CDR3 is TGCAGTGCTAGAACCACAGATACGCAGTATTTT. J is TRBJ2-3 and V is TRBV20-1, with no clear D. V was clipped by 2 bases and J by 2 bases, with 2 bases between them. The germline CDR1 and CDR2 sequences are DFQATT and SNEGSKA (reference sequence). The CDR3 contains 11 residues.

This clone was detected once. An end of the junction does not agree with germline; a read error may underlie this. The V call is TRBV7-7, the J call TRBJ2-7; D is uncertain. The CDR3 runs 13 residues. The germline gives CDR1 SSHAT, CDR2 FNYEAQ (reference sequence). Written as DNA, the CDR3 is TGTGCTAGCAGCGCTGAGAGGACGGACGAGCAGTACTTC. Translating it yields CASSAERTDEQYF.

This clone is a singleton in its sample. The V gene is TRBV5-4, the J gene TRBJ2-7; possible D gene TRBD2, 6 bases. Between the trimmed V and J ends, which lost 3 bases and 1 base, there was a span of 20 bases. The CDR3 consists of 17 residues. Germline-derived CDR1 and CDR2 are SGHNT and YYREEE (reference sequence). The CDR3 reads CASSSRGGTERSYEQYF. CDR3 nucleotide sequence: TGTGCCAGCAGCTCCCGGGGCGGGACGGAGAGATCCTACGAGCAGTACTTC.

The chain couples TRBV6-6 to TRBJ2-2, with D perhaps TRBD1 (5 bases). V was trimmed by 5 bases and J by 7 bases, leaving 8 bases between them. Per the germline V gene, CDR1 is MNHNY and CDR2 is SVGAGI (reference sequence). This CDR3 is built from 12 residues. In nucleotides, the CDR3 is TGTGCCAGCAGTAACCAGGGCGGGGAGCTGTTTTTT. Its translation is CASSNQGGELFF.

The chain recombines TRBV4-1 with TRBJ1-2; maybe TRBD1 (6 bases). There are 13 residues in the CDR3. Germline CDR1 MGHRA, CDR2 YSYEKL. The V and J ends lost 6 bases and 2 bases respectively, with 10 bases between them. In nucleotides, the CDR3 is TGCGCCAGCAGATCCACAGGGAACTATGGCTACACCTTC. This gives the protein CASRSTGNYGYTF.